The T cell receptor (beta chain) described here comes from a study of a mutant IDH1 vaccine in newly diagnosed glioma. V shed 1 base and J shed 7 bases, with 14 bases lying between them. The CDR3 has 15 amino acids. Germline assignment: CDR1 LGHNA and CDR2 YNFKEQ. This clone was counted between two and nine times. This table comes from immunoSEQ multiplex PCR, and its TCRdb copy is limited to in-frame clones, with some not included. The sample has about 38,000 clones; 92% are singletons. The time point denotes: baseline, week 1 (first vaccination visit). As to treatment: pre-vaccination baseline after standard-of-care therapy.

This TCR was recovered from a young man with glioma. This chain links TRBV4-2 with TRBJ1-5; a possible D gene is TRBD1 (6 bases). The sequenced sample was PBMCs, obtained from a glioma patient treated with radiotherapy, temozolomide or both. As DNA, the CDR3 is TGTGCCAGCAGCCAAGCTACAGGGACGTTGCAGCCCCAGCATTTT. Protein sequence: CASSQATGTLQPQHF.